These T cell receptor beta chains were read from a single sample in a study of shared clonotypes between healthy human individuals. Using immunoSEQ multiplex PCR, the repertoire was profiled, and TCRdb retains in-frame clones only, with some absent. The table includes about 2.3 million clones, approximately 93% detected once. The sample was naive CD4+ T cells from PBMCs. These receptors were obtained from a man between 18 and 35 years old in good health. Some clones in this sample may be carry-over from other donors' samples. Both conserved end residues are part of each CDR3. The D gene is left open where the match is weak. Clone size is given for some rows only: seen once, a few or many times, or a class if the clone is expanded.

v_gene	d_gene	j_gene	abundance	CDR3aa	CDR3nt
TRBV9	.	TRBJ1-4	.	CASSPAGGDDEKLFF	TGTGCCAGCAGCCCGGCGGGGGGAGACGATGAAAAACTGTTTTTT
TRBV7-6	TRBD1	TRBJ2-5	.	CASSFQTGEETQYF	TGTGCCAGCAGCTTTCAGACAGGGGAAGAGACCCAGTACTTC
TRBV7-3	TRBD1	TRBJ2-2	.	CASSLYPPTGLAGTGELFF	TGTGCCAGCAGCCTTTACCCACCGACAGGGTTGGCTGGGACCGGGGAGCTGTTTTTT
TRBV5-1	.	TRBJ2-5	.	CASSSTKGSVETQYF	TGCGCCAGCAGCTCCACTAAGGGTTCTGTAGAGACCCAGTACTTC
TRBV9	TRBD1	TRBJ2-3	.	CASSTRQGAPGYTQYF	TGTGCCAGCAGCACCCGACAGGGGGCTCCCGGCTATACGCAGTATTTT
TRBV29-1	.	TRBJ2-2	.	CSVEAGTNTGELFF	TGCAGCGTAGAGGCCGGGACGAACACCGGGGAGCTGTTTTTT
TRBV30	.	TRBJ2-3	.	CAWREGPLADTQYF	TGTGCCTGGAGGGAGGGTCCACTAGCAGATACGCAGTATTTT
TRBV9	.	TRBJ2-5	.	CASSVADTRLQETQYF	TGTGCCAGCAGCGTCGCTGACACCAGGTTGCAAGAGACCCAGTACTTC
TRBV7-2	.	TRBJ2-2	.	CASRRTANTGELFF	TGTGCCAGCAGGCGGACAGCGAACACCGGGGAGCTGTTTTTT
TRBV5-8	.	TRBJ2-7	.	CASTKRTYEQYF	TGTGCCAGCACTAAGAGGACCTACGAGCAGTACTTC
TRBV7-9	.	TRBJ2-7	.	CASSLEAGEQYF	TGTGCCAGCAGCTTAGAGGCTGGAGAGCAGTACTTC
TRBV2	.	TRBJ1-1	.	CANTRERDTEAFF	TGTGCCAACACCAGGGAACGGGACACTGAAGCTTTCTTT
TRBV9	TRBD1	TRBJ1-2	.	CASSPRDSPGINYGYTF	TGTGCCAGCAGCCCCCGGGACAGCCCCGGGATTAACTATGGCTACACCTTC
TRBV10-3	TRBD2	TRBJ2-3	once	CAISEPRGREIPDTQYF	TGTGCCATCAGTGAGCCGCGTGGGCGGGAGATTCCAGATACGCAGTATTTT
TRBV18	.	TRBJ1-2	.	CASSPLPRDVLGANYGYTF	TGTGCCAGCTCACCATTACCCCGGGACGTCCTAGGAGCTAACTATGGCTACACCTTC
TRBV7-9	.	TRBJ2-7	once	CASSLRGSYEQYF	TGTGCCAGCAGCTTGCGCGGTTCCTACGAGCAGTACTTC
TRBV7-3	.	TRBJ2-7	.	CASSKSGSEEQYF	TGTGCCAGCAGCAAATCCGGGAGCGAGGAGCAGTACTTC
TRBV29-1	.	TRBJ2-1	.	CSVVVAGRAYNEQFF	TGCAGCGTTGTTGTGGCGGGACGGGCCTACAATGAGCAGTTCTTC
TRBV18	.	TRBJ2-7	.	CASSPFRAATYEQYF	TGTGCCAGCTCACCTTTTCGCGCCGCCACCTACGAGCAGTACTTC
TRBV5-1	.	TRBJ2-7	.	CASSFFGSSYEQYF	TGCGCCAGCAGCTTCTTTGGATCCAGCTACGAGCAGTACTTC
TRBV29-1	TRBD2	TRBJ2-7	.	CSVGGLAGVGEQYF	TGCAGCGTTGGGGGACTAGCGGGAGTGGGCGAGCAGTACTTC
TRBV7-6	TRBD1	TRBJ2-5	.	CASSLTGGETQYF	TGTGCCAGCAGCTTGACAGGGGGGGAGACCCAGTACTTC
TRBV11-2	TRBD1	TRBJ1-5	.	CASSLGGTASNQPQHF	TGTGCCAGCAGCTTGGGAGGGACAGCTAGCAATCAGCCCCAGCATTTT
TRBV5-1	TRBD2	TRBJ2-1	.	CASSLAGGPSYNEQFF	TGCGCCAGCAGCTTAGCGGGAGGGCCTTCATACAATGAGCAGTTCTTC
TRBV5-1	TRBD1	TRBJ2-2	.	CASSFPRTGATGELFF	TGCGCCAGCAGCTTTCCTCGGACAGGAGCCACCGGGGAGCTGTTTTTT
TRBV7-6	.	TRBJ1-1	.	CASSSGLQSNTEAFF	TGTGCCAGCAGCTCCGGGTTGCAGTCGAACACTGAAGCTTTCTTT
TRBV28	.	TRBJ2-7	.	CASSFPDYPEQYF	TGTGCCAGCAGTTTTCCCGACTATCCGGAGCAGTACTTC
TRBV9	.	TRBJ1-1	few	CASSSHHTDTEAFF	TGTGCCAGCAGCAGCCACCACACCGACACTGAAGCTTTCTTT
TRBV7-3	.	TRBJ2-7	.	CASSVSHRVGEQYF	TGTGCCAGCAGCGTGAGTCACAGGGTCGGAGAGCAGTACTTC
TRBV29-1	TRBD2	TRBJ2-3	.	CSVGTSGSTDTQYF	TGCAGCGTGGGGACTAGCGGGAGCACAGATACGCAGTATTTT
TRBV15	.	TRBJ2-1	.	CATSREPALPYNEQFF	TGTGCCACCAGCAGAGAGCCCGCACTGCCATACAATGAGCAGTTCTTC
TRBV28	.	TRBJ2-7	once	CASSSISEQYF	TGTGCCAGCAGCTCCATTTCCGAGCAGTACTTC
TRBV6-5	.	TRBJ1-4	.	CASRRAGGANEKLFF	TGTGCCAGCAGGCGAGCTGGGGGCGCCAACGAAAAACTGTTTTTT
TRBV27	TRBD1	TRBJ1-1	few	CASRFTGVTTEAFF	TGTGCCAGCAGGTTTACAGGGGTGACCACTGAAGCTTTCTTT
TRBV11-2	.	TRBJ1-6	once	CASSPGLGAPLHF	TGTGCCAGCAGTCCAGGACTGGGCGCACCCCTCCACTTT
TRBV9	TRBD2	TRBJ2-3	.	CASSPRTSGSGMDTQYF	TGTGCCAGCAGCCCGCGGACTAGCGGGAGTGGAATGGATACGCAGTATTTT
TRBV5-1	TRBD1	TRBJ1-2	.	CASSLSQGVLGYTF	TGCGCCAGCAGCTTATCCCAGGGGGTTTTAGGCTACACCTTC
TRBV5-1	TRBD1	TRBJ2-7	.	CASSLDDRAYEQYF	TGCGCCAGCAGCTTAGACGACAGGGCGTACGAGCAGTACTTC
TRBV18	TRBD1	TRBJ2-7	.	CASSQIGQGSLVEQYF	TGTGCCAGCTCGCAAATTGGACAGGGAAGTTTAGTCGAGCAGTACTTC
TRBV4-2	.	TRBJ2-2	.	CASSQDWGANTGELFF	TGTGCCAGCAGCCAAGATTGGGGGGCAAACACCGGGGAGCTGTTTTTT
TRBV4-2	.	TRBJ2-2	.	CASSQETGSNTGELFF	TGTGCCAGCAGCCAAGAAACGGGGTCGAACACCGGGGAGCTGTTTTTT
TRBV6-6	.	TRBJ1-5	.	CASSYTGQYNQPQHF	TGTGCCAGCAGTTACACTGGACAGTACAATCAGCCCCAGCATTTT
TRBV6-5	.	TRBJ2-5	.	CASSYGGVGQETQYF	TGTGCCAGCAGTTACGGGGGAGTGGGGCAAGAGACCCAGTACTTC
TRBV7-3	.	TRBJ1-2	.	CASSLQGRYGYTF	TGTGCCAGCAGCCTACAGGGACGGTATGGCTACACCTTC
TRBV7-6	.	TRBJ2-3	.	CASSLAWQGSDTQYF	TGTGCCAGCAGCTTAGCCTGGCAGGGCTCAGATACGCAGTATTTT
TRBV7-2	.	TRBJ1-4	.	CASNGQLNEKLFF	TGTGCCAGCAATGGGCAGCTTAATGAAAAACTGTTTTTT
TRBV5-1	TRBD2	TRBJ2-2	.	CASSLVVAGGENTGELFF	TGCGCCAGCAGCTTGGTCGTAGCGGGAGGGGAGAACACCGGGGAGCTGTTTTTT
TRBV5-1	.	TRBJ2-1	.	CASSLLANEQFF	TGCGCCAGCAGCTTGTTAGCCAATGAGCAGTTCTTC
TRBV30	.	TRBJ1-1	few	CAWSMENTEAFF	TGTGCCTGGAGTATGGAAAACACTGAAGCTTTCTTT
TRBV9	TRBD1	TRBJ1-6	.	CASSVEQGANSPLHF	TGTGCCAGCAGCGTAGAACAGGGGGCAAATTCACCCCTCCACTTT
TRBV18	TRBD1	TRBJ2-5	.	CASSPRQGNQETQYF	TGTGCCAGCTCACCACGACAGGGCAACCAAGAGACCCAGTACTTC
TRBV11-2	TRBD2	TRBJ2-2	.	CASRLLAANTGELFF	TGTGCCAGCAGGTTACTAGCGGCGAACACCGGGGAGCTGTTTTTT
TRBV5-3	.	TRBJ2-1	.	CARSLVIRRLSYNEQFF	TGTGCCAGAAGCTTGGTGATAAGGAGGCTCTCCTACAATGAGCAGTTCTTC
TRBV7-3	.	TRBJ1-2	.	CASSFLITGTHGYTF	TGTGCCAGCAGCTTCCTAATTACAGGCACCCATGGCTACACCTTC
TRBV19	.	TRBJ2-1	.	CASSILASNEQFF	TGTGCCAGTAGTATCTTAGCCTCCAATGAGCAGTTCTTC
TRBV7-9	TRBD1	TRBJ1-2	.	CASSSQGGNYGYTF	TGTGCCAGCAGCTCCCAGGGGGGGAACTATGGCTACACCTTC
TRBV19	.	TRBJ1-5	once	CASSTTGFNQPQHF	TGTGCCAGTAGTACCACAGGGTTTAATCAGCCCCAGCATTTT
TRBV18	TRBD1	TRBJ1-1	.	CASSPRARGHTEAFF	TGTGCCAGCTCACCCCGAGCCAGGGGGCACACTGAAGCTTTCTTT
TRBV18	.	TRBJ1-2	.	CASSPSMGYTF	TGTGCCAGCTCACCATCGATGGGGTACACCTTC